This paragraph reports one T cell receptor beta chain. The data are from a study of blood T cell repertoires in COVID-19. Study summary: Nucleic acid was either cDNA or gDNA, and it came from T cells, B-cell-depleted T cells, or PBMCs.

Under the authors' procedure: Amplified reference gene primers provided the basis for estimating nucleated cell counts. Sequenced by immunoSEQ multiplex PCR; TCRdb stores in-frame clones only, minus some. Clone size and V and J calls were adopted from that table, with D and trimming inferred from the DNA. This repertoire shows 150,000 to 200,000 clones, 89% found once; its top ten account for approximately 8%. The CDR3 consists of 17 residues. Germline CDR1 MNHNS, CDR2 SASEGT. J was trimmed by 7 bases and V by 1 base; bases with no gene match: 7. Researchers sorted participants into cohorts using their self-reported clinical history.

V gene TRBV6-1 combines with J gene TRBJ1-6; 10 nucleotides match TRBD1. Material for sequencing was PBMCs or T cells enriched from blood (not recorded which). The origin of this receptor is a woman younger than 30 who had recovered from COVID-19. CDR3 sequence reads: CASSEGSTGGKNSPLHF. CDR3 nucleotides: TGTGCCAGCAGTGAAGGCTCGACAGGGGGCAAGAATTCACCCCTCCACTTT.